A single sample is the source of the 10 T cell receptor beta chains below, sequenced in a study of human T cells and chemical hapten exposure. TCRdb reprocessed the RACE reads via MiXCR and lists one record per CDR3 protein. The sample lists about 99,000 distinct CDR3 sequences; around 12% were seen once. Described time point: patch test 1, 2 weeks after DPC sensitization. Treatment indicated: therapeutic diphenylcyclopropenone sensitization with weekly scalp DPC. The sample here was whole blood, taken in connection with sensitization to the hapten diphenylcyclopropenone (DPC). The receptors stem from a woman in her thirties or forties with alopecia areata. Some clones in this sample may be carry-over from other donors' samples.

This clonotype was seen ten or more times. The V call is TRBV20-1, the J call TRBJ1-5; D not certain. This CDR3 contains 13 residues. Germline CDR1 DFQATT, CDR2 SNEGSKA (reference sequence). V was trimmed by 3 bases and J by 3 bases, leaving 9 bases between them. The CDR3 nucleotides read TGCAGTGCTAGTCAGGCAGTCAATCAGCCCCAGCATTTT. This translates into CSASQAVNQPQHF.

This clonotype was picked up a small number of times. The chain is built from TRBV4-3 and TRBJ2-3; tentatively, D is TRBD2 (6 bases). Trimming took 2 bases from V and 0 from J, leaving 15 bases between them. The CDR3 is 17 residues long. Germline V gene data show CDR1 as LGHNA and CDR2 as YSLEER. The DNA for the CDR3 is TGCGCCAGCAGCCAACTAGCCGGGACTTCTAGCACAGATACGCAGTATTTT. This sequence encodes CASSQLAGTSSTDTQYF.

The chain is built from TRBV5-1 and TRBJ1-2; unclear D gene. V gave up 4 bases and J gave up 2 bases, with 9 bases separating them. From germline, CDR1 is SGHRS and CDR2 YFSETQ. This CDR3 spans 13 amino acids. The CDR3 loop is CASSHGPNYGYTF. The CDR3 DNA reads as TGCGCCAGCAGCCATGGACCAAACTATGGCTACACCTTC.

This clonotype has a count of ten or more. The chain combines TRBV3-1 with TRBJ2-3; D remains ambiguous. Germline CDR1 reads LGHDT; CDR2 reads YNNKEL (reference sequence). V was pared by 0 bases and J by 11 bases, with 15 bases between. The CDR3 covers 14 residues. CDR3 sequence: CASSQDVVSDRQYF. The CDR3 nucleotides read TGTGCCAGCAGCCAAGATGTAGTTTCGGACCGGCAGTATTTT.

At least ten counts were recorded for this clonotype. The chain employs TRBV11-2 and TRBJ2-5; D is perhaps TRBD2 (7 bases). Germline lookup yields CDR1 SGHAT and CDR2 FQNNGV. CDR3 length equals 13 residues. The V and J ends lost 5 bases and 5 bases respectively, with 12 bases between them. The chain's CDR3 is CASSPGGRETQYF. As DNA, the CDR3 is TGTGCCAGCAGCCCCGGGGGGCGGGAGACCCAGTACTTC. The full variable domain, in which reference TRBV11-2 and TRBJ2-5 provide the parts outside the CDR3, is EAGVAQSPRYKIIEKRQSVAFWCNPISGHATLYWYQQILGQGPKLLIQFQNNGVVDDSQLPKDRFSAERLKGVDSTLKIQPAKLEDSAVYLCASSPGGRETQYFGPGTRLLVL.

The chain has TRBV19 and TRBJ2-3; unclear D gene. Germline V lookup: CDR1 LNHDA, CDR2 SQIVND (reference sequence). The CDR3 is 16 amino acids. Between the trimmed V and J ends, which lost 8 bases and 0 bases, there was a span of 18 bases. Written as DNA, the CDR3 is TGTGCCAGTCAGGAGAATTGGGCTGGTAGCACAGATACGCAGTATTTT. Protein sequence: CASQENWAGSTDTQYF.

This clonotype came up many times. The V call is TRBV10-3, the J call TRBJ2-3; D might be TRBD2 (6 bases). This CDR3 has 11 amino acids. The V gene's germline CDR1 is ENHRY and CDR2 SYGVKD. Between the trimmed V and J ends, which lost 5 bases and 6 bases, there was a span of 6 bases. The CDR3 nucleotides are TGTGCCATCAGTACTAGCGATACGCAGTATTTT. This translates into CAISTSDTQYF.

This clonotype was seen many times. The gene calls are TRBV12-3 or TRBV12-4 and TRBJ1-4; 7 positions match TRBD1. The CDR3 sequence is 13 residues long. Trimming removed 7 bases from V and 3 bases from J; junction bases left unmatched: 2. Here the CDR3 DNA reads TGTGCCAGCAAGGGACAGCCTAATGAAAAACTGTTTTTT. Amino acids: CASKGQPNEKLFF.

This clonotype was seen a handful of times. The J gene is TRBJ1-3, the V gene TRBV7-9; maybe TRBD1 (5 bases). The germline V gene has CDR1 SEHNR and CDR2 FQNEAQ (reference sequence). CDR3 size: 13 residues. V lost 5 bases, J lost 8 bases, and 13 bases lay in between. CDR3 protein: CASSIRGVDTIYF. As DNA, the CDR3 is TGTGCCAGCAGCATAAGGGGAGTTGACACCATATATTTT.

The genes are TRBV7-9 and TRBJ1-2; tentative D call: TRBD1 (5 bases). V was shortened by 1 base and J by 4 bases, with 13 bases between the two germline ends. The CDR3 runs to 15 residues. CDR1 and CDR2 (germline): SEHNR, FQNEAQ (reference sequence). This CDR3 is CASSLEATGVYGYTF. CDR3 DNA: TGTGCCAGCAGCTTAGAAGCTACGGGGGTCTATGGCTACACCTTC.